This T cell receptor (beta chain) was sequenced for a study of CD8 T cells in Susac syndrome. Overall study findings and caveats: In total CD8+ repertoires, some 15 Susac-specific public clones were found, and in CD8+ TEMRA repertoires, a few were found. Susac CD8+ cells expanded clonally the most in TEMRA cells and in active patients.

The authors reverse transcribed roughly 0.5 to 1 ug RNA with random hexamers. Amplification of the TCR beta CDR3 was carried out by immunoSEQ multiplex PCR, which spanned a total of 54 Vbeta and 13 Jbeta segments. TCRdb reanalysed the immunoSEQ multiplex PCR reads using MiXCR and keeps one entry per CDR3 protein. This table has fewer than 95,000 distinct CDR3 sequences, 95% to 97% appearing once. As regards this clonotype: Antigen unknown.

CD8+ and CD4+ T cells taken from blood had their TCR beta sequenced. The sequenced sample consisted of CD8+ T cells from PBMCs. The clonotype comes from a human donor with Susac syndrome.

The CDR3 coding sequence is TGCAGTGCAAGCGGGTATAACAGGCCTGGCTACACCTTC. Its protein is CSASGYNRPGYTF. This chain connects TRBV20-1 to TRBJ1-2; D is perhaps TRBD1 (5 bases). Germline V CDR1 and CDR2: DFQATT, SNEGSKA (reference sequence). The CDR3 extends over 13 amino acids. Trimming pared 6 bases from V and 7 bases from J, leaving 18 bases between.